This record covers a single T cell receptor beta chain. Antigen: not known. This sample was taken from a study of T cells in Graves' hyperthyroidism and ophthalmopathy. The CDR3 spans 17 residues. CDR1 and CDR2 from the germline V gene are DFQATT and SNEGSKA (reference sequence). Trimming removed 6 bases from V and 0 bases from J, with 23 bases in between. Study findings and constraints: Most clonotypes that expanded in the thyroid above 0.001 also showed up in blood.

Amplified TCR beta CDR3 regions came from RNA transcripts. The TCR CDR3 first-round RT-PCR relied on the HTBI primer set. From the multiplex PCR reads, TCRdb called clonotypes with MiXCR, one entry per CDR3 protein. The table lists about 280,000 distinct CDR3 sequences, about 25% of them singletons. The sequence came from a man in his forties or fifties with Graves' hyperthyroidism that later progressed to Graves' ophthalmopathy. The sample was blood. This sequence joins TRBV20-1 and TRBJ1-2, with a tentative D call TRBD1 (6 bases). In DNA form, the CDR3 reads TGCAGTGCCAGCACAATCCCGGGACATGGGGCTAACTATGGCTACACCTTC. It codes for CSASTIPGHGANYGYTF.